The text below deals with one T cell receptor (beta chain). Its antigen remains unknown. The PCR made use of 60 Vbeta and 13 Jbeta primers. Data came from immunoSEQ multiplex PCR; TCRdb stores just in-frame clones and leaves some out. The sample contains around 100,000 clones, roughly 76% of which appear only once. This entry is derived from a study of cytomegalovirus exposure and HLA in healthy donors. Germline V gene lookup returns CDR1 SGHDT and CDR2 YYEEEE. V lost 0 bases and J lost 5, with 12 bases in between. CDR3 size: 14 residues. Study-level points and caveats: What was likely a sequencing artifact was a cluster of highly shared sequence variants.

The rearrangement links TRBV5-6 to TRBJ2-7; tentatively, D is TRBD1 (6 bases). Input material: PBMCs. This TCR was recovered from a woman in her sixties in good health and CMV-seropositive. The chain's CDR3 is CASSLVGKGDEQYF. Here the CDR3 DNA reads TGTGCCAGCAGCTTGGTAGGGAAGGGGGACGAGCAGTACTTC.